This note documents a single T cell receptor (beta chain) sequence. Antigen unknown. Sequenced by immunoSEQ multiplex PCR; TCRdb stores in-frame clones only, minus some. The sample records 47,000 or so clones, around nine tenths being singletons. The data stem from a study of T cells after posttransplantation cyclophosphamide. Whole-study results and caveats: Blood and skin or GI T cell repertoires showed limited TRB overlap. After PTCy, TRB diversity resembled that of CNI/methotrexate controls.

Germline V gives CDR1 SNHLY, CDR2 FYNNEI. This CDR3 region has 13 residues. J lost 7 bases, V lost 8 bases, and 2 bases had no gene match. The chain is built from TRBV2 and TRBJ1-6; 10 nucleotides match TRBD1. This sequence was found in a woman aged 45-59 years in good health and a related stem cell transplant donor. Sequencing was carried out using PBMCs. CDR3 amino acids: CASRDRGNSPLHF. The CDR3 DNA sequence: TGTGCCAGCCGGGACAGGGGAAATTCACCCCTCCACTTT.